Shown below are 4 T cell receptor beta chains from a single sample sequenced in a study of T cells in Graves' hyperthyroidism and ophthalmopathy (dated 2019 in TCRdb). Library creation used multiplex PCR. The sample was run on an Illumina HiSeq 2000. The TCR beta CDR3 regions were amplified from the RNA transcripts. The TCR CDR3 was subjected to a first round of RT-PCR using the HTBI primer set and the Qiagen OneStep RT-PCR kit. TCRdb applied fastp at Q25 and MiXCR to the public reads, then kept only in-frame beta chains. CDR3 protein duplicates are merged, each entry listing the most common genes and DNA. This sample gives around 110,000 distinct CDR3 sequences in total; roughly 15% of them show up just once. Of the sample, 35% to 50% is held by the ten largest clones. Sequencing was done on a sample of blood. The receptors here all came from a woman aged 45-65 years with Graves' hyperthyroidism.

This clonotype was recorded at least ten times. CDR3 residues: CASSLWTSGVNEQFF. The CDR3 coding sequence is TGTGCCAGCAGTTTGTGGACTAGCGGGGTCAATGAGCAGTTCTTC. V usage is TRBV12-3 or TRBV12-4 and J usage is TRBJ2-1; 12 bases align to TRBD2. The CDR3 sequence is 15 residues long. V gave up 3 bases and J gave up 6 bases; unmatched junction bases: 3.

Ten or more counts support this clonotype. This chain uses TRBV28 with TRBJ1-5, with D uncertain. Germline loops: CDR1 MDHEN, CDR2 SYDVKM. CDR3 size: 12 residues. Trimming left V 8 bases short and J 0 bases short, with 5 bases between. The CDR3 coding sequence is TGTGCCAGCCGGAGTAGCAATCAGCCCCAGCATTTT. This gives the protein CASRSSNQPQHF. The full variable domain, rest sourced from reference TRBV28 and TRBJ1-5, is DVKVTQSSRYLVKRTGEKVFLECVQDMDHENMFWYRQDPGLGLRLIYFSYDVKMKEKGDIPEGYSVSREKKERFSLILESASTNQTSMYLCASRSSNQPQHFGDGTRLSIL.

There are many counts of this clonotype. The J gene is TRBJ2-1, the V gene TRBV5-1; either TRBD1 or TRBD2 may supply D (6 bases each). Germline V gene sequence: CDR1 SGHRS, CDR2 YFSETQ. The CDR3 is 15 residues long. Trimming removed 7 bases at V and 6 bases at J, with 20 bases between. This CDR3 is CASSREGGPGNEQFF. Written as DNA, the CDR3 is TGCGCCAGCTCCCGTGAGGGGGGTCCGGGCAATGAGCAGTTCTTC.

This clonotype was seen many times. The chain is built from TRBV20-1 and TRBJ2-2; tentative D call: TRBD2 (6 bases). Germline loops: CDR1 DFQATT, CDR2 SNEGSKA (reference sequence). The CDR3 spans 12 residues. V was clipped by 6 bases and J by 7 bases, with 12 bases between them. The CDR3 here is CSAPGVFGELFF. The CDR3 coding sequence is TGCAGTGCGCCGGGAGTTTTCGGGGAGCTGTTTTTT.